The rows below give T cell receptor beta chains drawn from one sample of a study of cytomegalovirus exposure and HLA in healthy donors. Profiled with immunoSEQ multiplex PCR; TCRdb holds only in-frame clones, not every one. The sample is made up of 200,000 to 250,000 clones, and the top ten hold about 0.9% of it. Sequencing used PBMCs. These receptors were collected from a woman under 40 in good health and CMV-seropositive. Both conserved end residues are part of each CDR3. The D gene is left open where the match is weak.

v_call	d_call	j_call	cdr3_aa
TRBV18	NA	TRBJ2-3	CASSPQSGTDTQYF
TRBV15	NA	TRBJ1-6	CATSRKRTASSSYNSPLHF
TRBV13	NA	TRBJ1-1	CASSLGQDMNTEAFF
TRBV30	NA	TRBJ1-2	CAWSPDRRVGYGYTF
TRBV4-3	NA	TRBJ2-5	CASSQSLRGETQYF
TRBV27	TRBD1	TRBJ1-2	CASSPGQGENYGYTF
TRBV7-8	TRBD1	TRBJ1-1	CASSMDRVNTEAFF
TRBV5-4	NA	TRBJ2-6	CASSGGGGDRNVLTF
TRBV18	NA	TRBJ1-5	CASSPLGSGYSNQPQHF
TRBV10-1	NA	TRBJ2-1	CASSESGGLAHEQFF
TRBV28	NA	TRBJ2-6	CASSPLPGSGANVLTF
TRBV6-5	NA	TRBJ2-7	CASSKLGYEQYF
TRBV28	TRBD2	TRBJ2-3	CASRDSGRSSDTQYF
TRBV7-2	NA	TRBJ1-1	CASSLGARGPMNTEAFF